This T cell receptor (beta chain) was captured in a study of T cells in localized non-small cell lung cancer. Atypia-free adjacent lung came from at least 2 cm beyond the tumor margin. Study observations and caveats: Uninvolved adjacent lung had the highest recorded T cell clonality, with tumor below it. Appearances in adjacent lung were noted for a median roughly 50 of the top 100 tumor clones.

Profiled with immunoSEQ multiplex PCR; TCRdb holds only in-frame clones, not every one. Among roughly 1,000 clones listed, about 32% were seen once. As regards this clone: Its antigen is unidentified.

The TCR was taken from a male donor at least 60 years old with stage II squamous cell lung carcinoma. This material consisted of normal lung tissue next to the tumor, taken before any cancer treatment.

CDR3 region: CASSEKGGLRSYEQYF. CDR3 in DNA: TGCGCCAGCAGTGAGAAAGGGGGACTACGCTCCTACGAGCAGTACTTC. This sequence joins TRBV10-2 and TRBJ2-7; a possible D gene is TRBD2 (7 bases). CDR3 length: 16 amino acids. Trimming took off 2 bases at V and 0 bases at J, with 14 bases between the two ends. Germline V gives CDR1 WSHSY, CDR2 SAAADI.